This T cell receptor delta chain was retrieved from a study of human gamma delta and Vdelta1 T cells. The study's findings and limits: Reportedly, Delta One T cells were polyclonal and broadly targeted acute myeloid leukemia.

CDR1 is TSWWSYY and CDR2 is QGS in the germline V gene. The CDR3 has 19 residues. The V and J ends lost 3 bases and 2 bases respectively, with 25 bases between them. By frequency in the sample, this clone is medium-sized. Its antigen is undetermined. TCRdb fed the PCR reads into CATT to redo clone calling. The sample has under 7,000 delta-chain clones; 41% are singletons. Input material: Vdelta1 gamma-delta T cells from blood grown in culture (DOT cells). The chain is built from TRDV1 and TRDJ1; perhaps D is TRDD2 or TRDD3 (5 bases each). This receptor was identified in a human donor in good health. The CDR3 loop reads CALGDPSSTLGRITDKLIF. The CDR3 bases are TGTGCTCTTGGGGACCCGTCTTCCACCCTAGGGAGGATAACCGATAAACTCATCTTT.